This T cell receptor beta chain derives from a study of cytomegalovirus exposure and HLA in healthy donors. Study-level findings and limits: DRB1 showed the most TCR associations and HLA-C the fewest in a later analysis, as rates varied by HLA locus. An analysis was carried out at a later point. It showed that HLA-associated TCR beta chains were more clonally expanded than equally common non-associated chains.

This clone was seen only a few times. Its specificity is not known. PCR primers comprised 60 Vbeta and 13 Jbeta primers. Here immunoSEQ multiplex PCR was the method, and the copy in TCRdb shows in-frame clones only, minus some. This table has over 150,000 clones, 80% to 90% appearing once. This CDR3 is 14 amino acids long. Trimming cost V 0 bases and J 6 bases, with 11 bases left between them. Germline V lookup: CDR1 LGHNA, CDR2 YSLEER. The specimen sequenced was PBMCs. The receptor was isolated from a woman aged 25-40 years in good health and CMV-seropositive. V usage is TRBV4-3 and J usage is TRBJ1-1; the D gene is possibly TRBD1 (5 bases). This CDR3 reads CASSQDFMTAEAFF. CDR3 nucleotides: TGCGCCAGCAGCCAAGATTTTATGACAGCTGAAGCTTTCTTT.